The clone carrying this T cell receptor beta chain appeared many times. Its antigen is unidentified. Using roughly 9.4 ml of fresh peripheral blood, PBMCs were prepared. Amplified regions were TCR beta CDR3 sequences from RNA transcripts. HTBI primers were employed in a first-round RT-PCR of the TCR CDR3. Using its own MiXCR run on the multiplex PCR reads, TCRdb lists one record per CDR3 protein. The repertoire holds approximately 610,000 distinct CDR3 sequences, with under 15% as singletons. Germline assignment: CDR1 SGHAT and CDR2 FQDESV (reference sequence). The CDR3 is 14 amino acids. Trimming removed 4 bases at V and 2 bases at J, with 12 bases between. The data derive from a study of T cells in Graves' hyperthyroidism and ophthalmopathy. Study-wide results and caveats: Prediction of ophthalmopathy progression came a median roughly 6.4 months pre-onset. Blood held most thyroid clonotypes expanded above 0.001 frequency.

Sequencing was performed on blood. V usage is TRBV11-1 and J usage is TRBJ2-7; tentatively, D is TRBD1 or TRBD2 (6 bases each). The source is a middle-aged woman with Graves' ophthalmopathy. CDR3 sequence (DNA): TGTGCCAGCAGCTGGGGGGCACAAACCTACGAGCAGTACTTC. The encoded protein is CASSWGAQTYEQYF.